This entry is about one TCR beta chain. Its antigen is unknown. No quality values exist for individual bases; no much larger clone is one base distant. The immunoSEQ Assay was used to sequence TCRbeta CDR3 regions. After extraction, genomic DNA underwent amplification by bias-controlled multiplex PCR, followed by high-throughput sequencing. The authors' pipeline ran thus. To quantify the absolute abundance of every unique TCRbeta CDR3 region, sequences were collapsed and filtered. T cell fraction was estimated by normalization of TCRbeta template counts to usable DNA, with usable DNA being measured through amplification of reference genes present in all nucleated cells. Repertoire TCRs were annotated as SARS-CoV-2-specific when V gene, CDR3 amino acid sequence and J gene were exactly matched to a known reactive TCR set. MIRA supplied the reference SARS-CoV-2 TCR set, which was filtered for enrichment in COVID-19-positive ImmuneCODE repertoires so that public or cross-reactive TCRs were removed. Drawing on the MIRA antigens, annotated TCRs were analysed further at the level of specific ORF or position within ORF. Breadth was defined as the number of annotated unique rearrangements divided by the total number of unique productive rearrangements, and depth was defined as the summed frequency of the annotated unique rearrangements. Two-sided Wilcoxon rank-sum tests were applied when comparing TCR breadth between groups. TCRdb carries this immuneACCESS record with in-frame sequences only. Its versions omit some clonotypes, under half of them owing to an unresolved V gene in the studies checked, with the rest unexplained. From that table come the V and J calls and clone size; the DNA was used to work out D and trimming. The sample has over 400,000 clones on record, roughly 88% of them singletons. Less than 5.5% of the sample goes to the ten largest clones.

The sample's treatment or condition label is to be understood as: roughly 18 received Ad26.COV2.S at low or high dose, single or two shots; 5 received placebo; per-sample allocation not given. Repertoires of vaccine and placebo recipients were sequenced from samples collected on day 63 after the first injection. In Cohort 1b, roughly 25 adults aged 18-55 years were enrolled at a single site in Boston, USA, between 29 July and 7 August 2020. Ad26.COV2.S was a replication-incompetent adenovirus type 26 vector that expressed a prefusion-stabilized SARS-CoV-2 spike protein derived from the original Wuhan strain. CDR1 and CDR2 are read off the germline V gene (reference sequence) as LGHDT and YNNKEL. The CDR3 holds 18 amino acids from the cysteine to the phenylalanine. The only DNA kept is the CDR3, 54 bases in frame from the first base. V sheds 0 bases and J sheds 5 bases, leaving 19 bases between their ends.

This sample was included in a study of Ad26.COV2.S vaccination and SARS-CoV-2 variants (dated by TCRdb to about 2021). Looking at the study overall: Donors in the vaccine arm were drawn from COV1001, a phase I-IIa trial of Ad26.COV2.S in healthy adults that was multicentre, randomized, double-blind and placebo-controlled. Ad26.COV2.S was given intramuscularly at 5x10^10 or 1x10^11 viral particles, as a single shot or as two shots 56 days apart. The specificity and breadth of SARS-CoV-2-reactive T cell receptors after Ad26.COV2.S vaccination were assessed by TCRbeta repertoire sequencing. A total of some 30 samples were included in the TCR-sequenced set, comprising 19 Ad26.COV2.S vaccine recipients, 5 placebo recipients and 8 SARS-CoV-2 convalescent individuals. Trial participants were randomized into five groups of five, in which low-dose or high-dose Ad26.COV2.S was given once or twice, or placebo was given on both occasions. Investigators did not know the trial group allocation while performing experiments and assessing outcomes.

What the study reported, not specific to this receptor: According to the authors, total T cell responses may have been underestimated by the TCR breadth and depth analyses. Comparable non-spike TCR breadth was observed between vaccine and placebo recipients, consistent with only spike being contained in the vaccine. Substantial breadth of spike-specific CD8+ and CD4+ T cell responses was reported after vaccination. Compared with placebo recipients, Ad26.COV2.S recipients showed higher spike-specific TCR breadth (P = 0.0014). The study lacked the statistical power to compare responses across vaccine doses or regimens.

The chain was built from TRBV3-1 (or the pseudogene TRBV3-2) and TRBJ2-2; the D gene remains uncertain. This TCR was recovered from a person between 18 and 65 years old who received the Ad26.COV2.S COVID-19 vaccine or a placebo. This sample comprised peripheral blood, obtained in a trial of Ad26.COV2.S vaccine versus placebo. The DNA sequence is TGTGCCAGCAGCCAAGATGGGGTAGCAAGAGAGGATACCGGGGAGCTGTTTTTT. This codes for CASSQDGVAREDTGELFF.